Shown below are 5 T cell receptor beta chains from a single sample sequenced in a study of blood T cell repertoires in COVID-19. Clones were sequenced by immunoSEQ multiplex PCR, and TCRdb holds only the in-frame ones, with some missing. The repertoire has around 180,000 clones, 80% to 90% of them found once; the top ten carry under 3%. Sequenced material: PBMCs or T cells enriched from blood (not recorded which). All receptors derive from a middle-aged woman with acute COVID-19.

The rearrangement joins TRBV7-9 to TRBJ1-1; TRBD1 matches at 7 bases. V trimming: 5 bases; J trimming: 2 bases; junction bases outside the gene matches: 8. The CDR3 loop spans 15 amino acids. The germline CDR1 and CDR2 sequences are SEHNR and FQNEAQ (reference sequence). DNA of the CDR3: TGTGCCAGCAGCCCAGGGGGAAGCGGAAACACTGAAGCTTTCTTT. This encodes CASSPGGSGNTEAFF.

This chain uses TRBV6-5 with TRBJ1-2; D remains unclear. CDR3 length: 13 residues. The V and J ends lost 2 bases and 2 bases respectively, with 6 bases between them. CDR1 MNHEY and CDR2 SVGAGI come from the germline V gene. The CDR3 coding sequence is TGTGCCAGCAGTTACAGAGAAAACTATGGCTACACCTTC. Its protein is CASSYRENYGYTF.

The chain has TRBV7-6 and TRBJ2-1, with TRBD1 as a possible D gene (5 bases). The CDR3 is 14 amino acids. Germline CDR1 is SGHVS and CDR2 is FNYEAQ. The V and J ends lost 1 base and 6 bases respectively, with 10 bases between them. CDR3 sequence (DNA): TGTGCCAGCAGCTTAGTGGGCCAGGGCAATGAGCAGTTCTTC. Translated: CASSLVGQGNEQFF.

The chain employs TRBV7-6 and TRBJ1-6; maybe TRBD1 (5 bases). Germline V lookup: CDR1 SGHVS, CDR2 FNYEAQ. This CDR3 contains 14 residues. The V gene lost 1 base and the J gene lost 8 bases, with 9 bases spanning the gap. As DNA, the CDR3 is TGTGCCAGCAGCTTAGAAGGGGTCTATTCACCCCTCCACTTT. Its translation is CASSLEGVYSPLHF.

The chain employs TRBV7-9 and TRBJ2-1, with D maybe TRBD2 (5 bases). This CDR3 spans 16 amino acids. V dropped 2 bases and J dropped 1 base, with 12 bases sitting between them. Per the germline V gene, CDR1 is SEHNR and CDR2 is FQNEAQ (reference sequence). The CDR3 sequence: CASSLRSGWSYNEQFF. The CDR3 DNA follows: TGTGCCAGCAGCTTAAGGAGCGGATGGTCCTACAATGAGCAGTTCTTC.